These 19 T cell receptor beta chains originate from one sample sequenced in a study of lymphopenia after photon versus proton radiotherapy. The protocol was immunoSEQ multiplex PCR, while the TCRdb copy is restricted to in-frame clones and leaves out a portion. Of 70,000 or so clones listed, just under 95% are singletons. Sequencing was performed on peripheral blood, taken from a patient treated with photon-based radiotherapy. The receptors here all came from a middle-aged woman with cholangiocarcinoma.

The rearrangement joins TRBV19 to TRBJ1-5; D might be TRBD1 (5 bases). The V gene lost 5 bases and the J gene lost 6 bases, with 20 bases spanning the gap. CDR3 length: 16 residues. In germline, CDR1 is LNHDA, CDR2 SQIVND (reference sequence). The CDR3 nucleotides read TGTGCCAGTAGTTTTCGGTCGGCAGGGTGGGTTCAGCCCCAGCATTTT. This encodes CASSFRSAGWVQPQHF. Full variable domain (remainder filled in from reference TRBV19 and TRBJ1-5): DGGITQSPKYLFRKEGQNVTLSCEQNLNHDAMYWYRQDPGQGLRLIYYSQIVNDFQKGDIAEGYSVSREKKESFPLTVTSAQKNPTAFYLCASSFRSAGWVQPQHFGDGTRLSIL.

V usage is TRBV7-9 and J usage is TRBJ1-6; 7 nucleotides match TRBD1. Germline trimming cut 5 bases from V and 10 bases from J; bases unmatched to any gene: 11. The CDR3 sequence is 15 residues long. Germline assignment: CDR1 SEHNR and CDR2 FQNEAQ (reference sequence). The CDR3 is CASSQHNRGGSPLHF. CDR3 in DNA: TGTGCCAGCAGCCAACACAACAGGGGTGGATCACCCCTCCACTTT.

The chain carries TRBV28 and TRBJ1-1, with a possible D match to TRBD1 (5 bases). The CDR3 spans 14 residues. Trimming took off 5 bases at V and 6 bases at J, with 16 bases between the two ends. CDR1 is MDHEN, CDR2 SYDVKM, per germline. The CDR3 is CASSRVGAVAEAFF. CDR3 in DNA: TGTGCCAGCAGTCGGGTAGGGGCCGTGGCTGAAGCTTTCTTT. Full variable domain (outside the CDR3, taken from reference TRBV28 and TRBJ1-1): DVKVTQSSRYLVKRTGEKVFLECVQDMDHENMFWYRQDPGLGLRLIYFSYDVKMKEKGDIPEGYSVSREKKERFSLILESASTNQTSMYLCASSRVGAVAEAFFGQGTRLTVV.

The J gene is TRBJ2-2, the V gene TRBV19, with 13 bases that match TRBD2. The CDR3 has 15 amino acids. Germline V gene sequence: CDR1 LNHDA, CDR2 SQIVND (reference sequence). The V segment lost 7 bases and the J segment 3 bases; nucleotides outside the gene matches: 2. The DNA of the CDR3 is TGTGCCAGTATGGGACTAGCGGGGTACACCGGGGAGCTGTTTTTT. As protein: CASMGLAGYTGELFF.

The J gene is TRBJ2-3, the V gene TRBV6-5; D gene ambiguous. Germline V gives CDR1 MNHEY, CDR2 SVGAGI. The CDR3 runs to 14 residues. The V end lost 2 bases, the J end lost 0 bases, and 6 bases lay between the germline ends. In nucleotides, the CDR3 is TGTGCCAGCAGTTACAGTGCCAGCACAGATACGCAGTATTTT. Protein: CASSYSASTDTQYF.

This clone has only a few counts. The chain employs TRBV6-1 and TRBJ1-6, with D possibly matching TRBD1 (6 bases). With 6 bases removed from V and 13 bases from J, the gap between germline ends came to 13 bases. This CDR3 spans 12 amino acids. Germline V gives CDR1 MNHNS, CDR2 SASEGT. CDR3 nucleotides: TGTGCCAGCAGGGCAGAGGGGGGGCCCCTCCACTTT. This codes for CASRAEGGPLHF.

This clone was counted between two and nine times. The J gene is TRBJ1-5, the V gene TRBV19; D perhaps matches TRBD1 (6 bases). Germline CDR1 LNHDA, CDR2 SQIVND (reference sequence). V lost 11 bases to trimming and J lost 4 bases, with 18 bases between them. This CDR3 comprises 14 residues. The CDR3 DNA reads as TGTGCCGCCAAAGGGGGGCTGGGAAATCAGCCCCAGCATTTT. Residues: CAAKGGLGNQPQHF.

CDR3 residues: CASSLKGTDTQYF. CDR3 in DNA: TGTGCCAGCAGCTTAAAGGGGACAGATACGCAGTATTTT. The chain combines TRBV7-3 with TRBJ2-3; a possible D gene is TRBD1 (5 bases). The CDR3 has 13 amino acids. V lost 1 base and J lost 3, with 5 bases in between. The germline gives CDR1 SGHTA, CDR2 FQGTGA.

The chain recombines TRBV6-6 with TRBJ2-7; TRBD1 matches at 8 bases. In germline, CDR1 is MNHNY, CDR2 SVGAGI (reference sequence). The ends lost 6 bases at V and 6 bases at J; junction bases unmatched: 7. The CDR3 totals 13 residues. Here the CDR3 DNA reads TGTGCCAGCAGCGCGGGACAGGCTGTCGAGCAGTACTTC. Protein sequence: CASSAGQAVEQYF.

This clone has only one observation. The rearrangement joins TRBV7-2 to TRBJ1-2; the match to TRBD1 covers 10 bases. The CDR3 consists of 14 residues. The germline V gene encodes CDR1 SGHTA and CDR2 FQGNSA. V gave up 5 bases and J gave up 6 bases; unmatched junction bases: 6. CDR3 loop: CASSPGQGNDGYTF. CDR3 sequence (DNA): TGTGCCAGCAGCCCGGGACAGGGGAACGATGGCTACACCTTC.

This rearrangement joins TRBV12-5 to TRBJ2-7; D unresolved. The CDR3 sequence is 11 residues long. V gave up 0 bases and J gave up 7 bases, with 4 bases separating them. CDR1 and CDR2 (germline): LGHNT, FRNRAP. The CDR3 region has the DNA TGTGCTAGTGGTTTGGTAGAAGAGCAGTACTTC. This sequence encodes CASGLVEEQYF.

This chain connects TRBV7-3 to TRBJ1-6; tentatively, D is TRBD1 (5 bases). The CDR3 runs 14 residues. Germline lookup yields CDR1 SGHTA and CDR2 FQGTGA. The V gene lost 5 bases and the J gene lost 7 bases, with 12 bases spanning the gap. CDR3 region: CASSLGLKNSPLHF. The CDR3 DNA follows: TGTGCCAGCAGCCTGGGACTTAAAAATTCACCCCTCCACTTT.

V usage is TRBV11-2 and J usage is TRBJ2-1; no clear D. This CDR3 is 19 amino acids long. The germline V gene encodes CDR1 SGHAT and CDR2 FQNNGV. V lost 0 bases, J lost 0 bases, and 18 bases lay in between. The CDR3 reads CASSLERLRGQLSYNEQFF. CDR3 bases: TGTGCCAGCAGCTTAGAGAGGCTGCGCGGCCAACTCTCCTACAATGAGCAGTTCTTC.

This chain joins TRBV7-9 and TRBJ1-3; no firm D call. Germline assignment: CDR1 SEHNR and CDR2 FQNEAQ (reference sequence). The CDR3 length is 15 residues. V was cut by 3 bases and J by 3 bases, with 12 bases left in between. The chain's CDR3 is CASSLREVGGNTIYF. The CDR3 DNA sequence: TGTGCCAGCAGCTTGAGGGAAGTGGGTGGAAACACCATATATTTT.

This rearrangement joins TRBV10-3 to TRBJ1-6; perhaps TRBD1 as D (5 bases). Germline assignment: CDR1 ENHRY and CDR2 SYGVKD. Trimming left V 2 bases short and J 6 bases short, with 11 bases between. The CDR3 covers 15 residues. The CDR3 DNA reads TGTGCCATCAGTGAGGGTCAGGGATCTAATTCACCCCTCCACTTT. It codes for CAISEGQGSNSPLHF.

The chain uses TRBV5-6 and TRBJ1-2; no reliable D call. In germline, CDR1 is SGHDT, CDR2 YYEEEE. With 2 bases removed from V and 5 bases from J, the gap between germline ends came to 13 bases. This CDR3 region has 14 residues. The CDR3 here is CASSFGSPSYGYTF. The CDR3 nucleotides read TGTGCCAGCAGCTTCGGCAGTCCCTCGTATGGCTACACCTTC.

This clone was detected a few times. The CDR3 loop is CASRDGDNQPQHF. DNA of the CDR3: TGTGCCAGCAGGGATGGGGACAATCAGCCCCAGCATTTT. This chain links TRBV6-5 with TRBJ1-5; D unresolved. Trimming cost V 6 bases and J 3 bases, with 9 bases left between them. The CDR3 covers 13 residues. CDR1 MNHEY and CDR2 SVGAGI come from the germline V gene.

The V gene is TRBV19, the J gene TRBJ2-7; D may be TRBD1 (5 bases). This CDR3 region has 14 residues. Between the trimmed V and J ends, which lost 1 base and 0 bases, there was a span of 7 bases. From germline, CDR1 is LNHDA and CDR2 SQIVND (reference sequence). CDR3 loop: CASSIARDSYEQYF. In DNA form, the CDR3 reads TGTGCCAGTAGTATAGCCAGGGACTCCTACGAGCAGTACTTC.

The V and J genes are TRBV10-3 and TRBJ1-2; D perhaps matches TRBD1 (5 bases). The germline gives CDR1 ENHRY, CDR2 SYGVKD. The length of the CDR3 is 14 residues. V dropped 2 bases and J dropped 2 bases, with 9 bases sitting between them. Here the CDR3 DNA reads TGTGCCATCAGTGAGCAGGGCAGAAACTATGGCTACACCTTC. Protein: CAISEQGRNYGYTF.